The next 23 T cell receptor beta chains were all read from a single sample in a study of T cell responses to AZD1222 COVID-19 vaccine. Data came from immunoSEQ multiplex PCR; TCRdb stores just in-frame clones and leaves some out. This table holds roughly 150,000 clones, 91% found once. The specimen was peripheral blood, collected 28 days after the second AZD1222 dose. These receptors originate from an adult who received the AZD1222 COVID-19 vaccine.

A few counts support this clone. Distinct nucleotide sequences in the sample also encode this CDR3. The rearrangement joins TRBV5-1 to TRBJ1-2; 10 bases map to TRBD1. V lost 5 bases to trimming and J lost 5 bases; unmatched junction nucleotides: 9. The CDR3 consists of 15 residues. Germline assignment: CDR1 SGHRS and CDR2 YFSETQ. The DNA of the CDR3 is TGCGCCAGCAGAACCGGGACAGGGGTCGGGTATGGCTACACCTTC. Residues: CASRTGTGVGYGYTF.

The chain carries TRBV5-4 and TRBJ1-1, with D possibly being TRBD1 (5 bases). Germline CDR1 SGHNT, CDR2 YYREEE (reference sequence). The V and J ends lost 4 bases and 0 bases respectively, with 19 bases between them. The CDR3 length is 17 residues. DNA of the CDR3: TGTGCCAGCAGCCCTAGTCCGACAGAACTCTTGAACACTGAAGCTTTCTTT. Amino acids: CASSPSPTELLNTEAFF.

The V call is TRBV27, the J call TRBJ2-1; possibly TRBD2 for D (6 bases). This CDR3 has 15 amino acids. Trimming shortened V by 5 bases and J by 9 bases, and 20 bases separated the two germline ends. Germline V gene lookup returns CDR1 MNHEY and CDR2 SMNVEV (reference sequence). The CDR3 loop is CASSDRDFQVGEQFF. The CDR3 nucleotides read TGTGCCAGCAGTGACCGGGACTTCCAGGTGGGTGAGCAGTTCTTC.

This chain links TRBV12-3 or TRBV12-4 with TRBJ2-1, with 8 bases identical to TRBD1. CDR3 length: 13 amino acids. V gave up 5 bases and J gave up 8 bases; unmatched junction bases: 5. In nucleotides, the CDR3 is TGTGCCAGCAGTCCGGGACAGGAGTATGAGCAGTTCTTC. As protein: CASSPGQEYEQFF.

The chain is built from TRBV12-5 and TRBJ1-1; TRBD1 is a possible D gene (6 bases). Germline V gives CDR1 LGHNT, CDR2 FRNRAP. The CDR3 runs to 13 residues. The germline V and J ends were trimmed by 3 bases and 3 bases, with 8 bases remaining between them. The CDR3 nucleotides are TGTGCTAGTGGTTTAGGGGGGTACACTGAAGCTTTCTTT. Encoded protein: CASGLGGYTEAFF.

The chain employs TRBV30 and TRBJ1-3; D is undetermined. Trimming removed 7 bases at V and 0 bases at J, with 13 bases between. Germline CDR1 is GTSNPN and CDR2 is SVGIG (reference sequence). This CDR3 has 14 residues. CDR3 region: CASPGRSSGNTIYF. In DNA, the CDR3 is TGTGCCTCCCCTGGCCGGAGCTCTGGAAACACCATATATTTT.

The rearrangement uses TRBV5-8 and TRBJ2-2, with D perhaps matching TRBD1 or TRBD2 (5 bases each). The V gene's germline CDR1 is SGHTS and CDR2 YDEGEE. V lost 4 bases and J lost 2, with 21 bases in between. There are 18 residues in the CDR3. CDR3 protein: CASSIGTTPGLNTGELFF. The CDR3, as DNA: TGTGCCAGCAGCATCGGGACCACACCGGGCCTCAACACCGGGGAGCTGTTTTTT.

The rearrangement uses TRBV5-1 and TRBJ2-3; TRBD1 or TRBD2 may be the D gene (5 bases each). The V end lost 2 bases, the J end lost 2 bases, and 9 bases lay between the germline ends. Germline V CDR1 and CDR2: SGHRS, YFSETQ. This CDR3 has 14 amino acids. CDR3 nucleotides: TGCGCCAGCAGCTTCCGGGACCCCACAGATACGCAGTATTTT. This encodes CASSFRDPTDTQYF.

The chain uses TRBV28 and TRBJ1-1, with D perhaps matching TRBD1 (5 bases). V was pared by 1 base and J by 1 base, with 7 bases between. This CDR3 is built from 14 residues. The germline V gene has CDR1 MDHEN and CDR2 SYDVKM. The CDR3 spells CASSLSGTNTEAFF. The CDR3 bases are TGTGCCAGCAGTTTATCTGGGACGAACACTGAAGCTTTCTTT. Combining the CDR3 with reference TRBV28 and TRBJ1-1 gives the whole variable domain DVKVTQSSRYLVKRTGEKVFLECVQDMDHENMFWYRQDPGLGLRLIYFSYDVKMKEKGDIPEGYSVSREKKERFSLILESASTNQTSMYLCASSLSGTNTEAFFGQGTRLTVV.

CDR3: CASSQEGEGREVETQYF. CDR3 DNA sequence: TGTGCCAGCAGCCAAGAGGGAGAGGGGCGGGAGGTTGAGACCCAGTACTTC. The chain couples TRBV4-2 to TRBJ2-5; the match to TRBD2 covers 8 bases. Germline trimming cut 0 bases from V and 5 bases from J; bases unmatched to any gene: 11. The germline V gene encodes CDR1 LGHNA and CDR2 YNFKEQ. CDR3 size: 17 residues.

V and J are TRBV19 and TRBJ1-2, with D maybe TRBD1 (6 bases). Trimming shortened V by 1 base and J by 5 bases, and 20 bases separated the two germline ends. Germline V gene sequence: CDR1 LNHDA, CDR2 SQIVND (reference sequence). This CDR3 comprises 17 residues. The CDR3 is CASSIAARGGIIYGYTF. Written as DNA, the CDR3 is TGTGCCAGTAGTATAGCAGCCCGAGGGGGGATAATTTATGGCTACACCTTC.

The rearrangement uses TRBV7-8 and TRBJ1-3; 9 bases fit TRBD1. J was trimmed by 3 bases and V by 4 bases; bases with no gene match: 4. CDR3 length equals 15 residues. The germline gives CDR1 SGHVS, CDR2 FQNEAQ. Here the CDR3 reads CASSSGTGSGNTIYF. CDR3 DNA sequence: TGTGCCAGCAGCTCTGGGACAGGGAGTGGAAACACCATATATTTT.

The chain joins TRBV7-9 to TRBJ1-2; 11 nucleotides line up with TRBD1. The CDR3 loop spans 14 amino acids. V dropped 6 bases and J dropped 8; count of bases not matched to a gene: 8. Germline CDR1 is SEHNR and CDR2 is FQNEAQ (reference sequence). Written as DNA, the CDR3 is TGTGCCAGCAGACGTAGGGACAGGGGGGGCGGCTACACCTTC. Translation: CASRRRDRGGGYTF.

The V call is TRBV7-9, the J call TRBJ1-1, with 8 bases that match TRBD1. CDR1 SEHNR and CDR2 FQNEAQ come from the germline V gene (reference sequence). The V gene end was trimmed by 5 bases and the J gene end by 0 bases; junction bases not matched to a gene: 5. The CDR3 extends over 15 amino acids. DNA for the CDR3: TGTGCCAGCAGCGCCGGACAGGGTATGAACACTGAAGCTTTCTTT. Protein: CASSAGQGMNTEAFF.

The chain links TRBV10-1 to TRBJ2-2; perhaps TRBD2 as D (7 bases). V gave up 9 bases and J gave up 4 bases, with 12 bases separating them. The CDR3 has 13 residues. Looked up from germline, CDR1 is WNHNN and CDR2 is SYGVQD (reference sequence). The CDR3 nucleotides read TGCGCCAGGGGAGGGACAACCACCGGGGAGCTGTTTTTT. Its protein product is CARGGTTTGELFF.

V usage is TRBV9 and J usage is TRBJ1-4, with D uncertain. From germline, CDR1 is SGDLS and CDR2 YYNGEE. V was clipped by 0 bases and J by 0 bases, with 6 bases between them. There are 15 residues in the CDR3. CDR3 protein: CASSVDPATNEKLFF. The DNA for the CDR3 is TGTGCCAGCAGCGTAGATCCCGCAACTAATGAAAAACTGTTTTTT. The entire variable domain, with the rest obtained from reference TRBV9 and TRBJ1-4, is as follows: DSGVTQTPKHLITATGQRVTLRCSPRSGDLSVYWYQQSLDQGLQFLIQYYNGEERAKGNILERFSAQQFPDLHSELNLSSLELGDSALYFCASSVDPATNEKLFFGSGTQLSVL.

J is TRBJ2-1 and V is TRBV6-6; D is perhaps TRBD1 (5 bases). The CDR3 runs 15 residues. Between the trimmed V and J ends, which lost 6 bases and 2 bases, there was a span of 14 bases. Germline assignment: CDR1 MNHNY and CDR2 SVGAGI (reference sequence). The CDR3 DNA sequence: TGTGCCAGCAGCGTACTGGGGCTCACCTACAATGAGCAGTTCTTC. It encodes CASSVLGLTYNEQFF.

The chain carries TRBV11-2 and TRBJ2-7; 9 bases align to TRBD1. From germline, CDR1 is SGHAT and CDR2 FQNNGV. The CDR3 is made up of 15 amino acids. With 1 base clipped from V and 2 bases from J, the junction kept 3 bases outside the gene matches. The CDR3 protein is CASSLATGGPYEQYF. The CDR3 region has the DNA TGTGCCAGCAGCTTAGCGACAGGGGGTCCCTACGAGCAGTACTTC.

The DNA for the CDR3 is TGTGCCAGCAGCTTAGGCACAGGGGGTCGTGACAATCAGCCCCAGCATTTT. This gives the protein CASSLGTGGRDNQPQHF. V gene TRBV7-9 combines with J gene TRBJ1-5; 8 positions agree with TRBD1. Germline CDR1 is SEHNR and CDR2 is FQNEAQ (reference sequence). The CDR3 sequence is 17 residues long. J lost 3 bases, V lost 1 base, and 8 bases had no gene match.

This chain's CDR3 is CASSSHSGSYEQYF. The CDR3 DNA follows: TGTGCCAGCAGCTCACACAGCGGATCCTACGAGCAGTACTTC. The chain couples TRBV11-2 to TRBJ2-7, with D perhaps TRBD2 (5 bases). The CDR3 consists of 14 residues. Germline lookup yields CDR1 SGHAT and CDR2 FQNNGV. V was cut by 4 bases and J by 1 base, with 11 bases left in between.

The V and J genes are TRBV2 and TRBJ1-1, with D tentatively TRBD1 (5 bases). Trimming pared 6 bases from V and 1 base from J, leaving 12 bases between. The CDR3 consists of 14 residues. Germline CDR1 reads SNHLY; CDR2 reads FYNNEI. The CDR3 protein is CASRPGPQNTEAFF. The CDR3, as DNA: TGTGCCAGCAGGCCGGGACCGCAGAACACTGAAGCTTTCTTT.

The genes are TRBV5-6 and TRBJ2-6; D perhaps matches TRBD1 (6 bases). Germline-derived CDR1 and CDR2 are SGHDT and YYEEEE. The CDR3 extends over 17 amino acids. V dropped 1 base and J dropped 0 bases, with 11 bases sitting between them. This CDR3 reads CASSLLGASSGANVLTF. The DNA of the CDR3 is TGTGCCAGCAGCTTGCTGGGGGCTAGCTCTGGGGCCAACGTCCTGACTTTC.

This chain uses TRBV9 with TRBJ1-3; perhaps TRBD1 as D (5 bases). Per germline, CDR1 SGDLS and CDR2 YYNGEE. This CDR3 has 17 amino acids. With 0 bases removed from V and 0 bases from J, the gap between germline ends came to 13 bases. This CDR3 reads CASSVDGGLSSGNTIYF. DNA of the CDR3: TGTGCCAGCAGCGTAGACGGGGGGTTGAGCTCTGGAAACACCATATATTTT.